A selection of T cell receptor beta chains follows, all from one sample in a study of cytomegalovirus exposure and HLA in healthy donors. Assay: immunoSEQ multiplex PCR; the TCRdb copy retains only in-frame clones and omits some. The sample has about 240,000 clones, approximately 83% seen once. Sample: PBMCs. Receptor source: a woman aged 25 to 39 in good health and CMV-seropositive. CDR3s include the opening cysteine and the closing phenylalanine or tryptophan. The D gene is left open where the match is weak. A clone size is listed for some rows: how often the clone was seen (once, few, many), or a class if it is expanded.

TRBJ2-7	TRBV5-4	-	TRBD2	CASSSLAGGFYEQYF	TGTGCCAGCAGCTCCTTAGCGGGAGGGTTCTACGAGCAGTACTTC
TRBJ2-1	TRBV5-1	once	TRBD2	CASSRNFPGLAEEQFF	TGCGCCAGCAGCCGAAATTTCCCGGGACTAGCGGAGGAGCAGTTCTTC
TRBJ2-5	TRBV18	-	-	CASSPGTQKETQYF	TGTGCCAGCTCACCTGGGACTCAAAAAGAGACCCAGTACTTC
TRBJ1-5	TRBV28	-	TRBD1	CASRGQEEMYQPQHF	TGTGCCAGCCGCGGACAGGAAGAAATGTATCAGCCCCAGCATTTT
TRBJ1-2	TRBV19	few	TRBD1	CASSILGEPGQGFDGYTF	TGTGCCAGTAGTATTCTGGGCGAACCGGGACAGGGTTTTGATGGCTACACCTTC
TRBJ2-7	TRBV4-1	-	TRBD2	CASSQDGRLAPTAYEQYF	TGCGCCAGCAGCCAAGACGGGAGACTAGCGCCAACCGCCTACGAGCAGTACTTC
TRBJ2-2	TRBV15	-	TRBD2	CATSREGRVDTGELFF	TGTGCCACCAGCAGAGAAGGGAGGGTCGACACCGGGGAGCTGTTTTTT
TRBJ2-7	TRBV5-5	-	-	CASSLAIYEQYF	TGTGCCAGCAGCTTGGCTATCTACGAGCAGTACTTC
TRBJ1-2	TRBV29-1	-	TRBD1	CSVVGTDYGYTF	TGCAGCGTTGTGGGGACAGATTATGGCTACACCTTC
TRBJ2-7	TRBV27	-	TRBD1	CASTAWTGDISEQYF	TGTGCCAGCACCGCCTGGACAGGGGATATTAGCGAGCAGTACTTC
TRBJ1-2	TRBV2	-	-	CASSFDGLAGYTF	TGTGCCAGCAGTTTTGACGGTCTAGCTGGCTACACCTTC
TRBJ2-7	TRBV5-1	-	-	CASSLETGPYEQYF	TGCGCCAGCAGCTTGGAAACAGGGCCCTACGAGCAGTACTTC
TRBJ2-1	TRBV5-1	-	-	CASSSGSYYEQFF	TGCGCCAGCAGCTCCGGGAGTTACTATGAGCAGTTCTTC
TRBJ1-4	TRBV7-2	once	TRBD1	CASSQGGSLEKLFF	TGTGCCAGCAGCCAGGGGGGTAGCCTAGAAAAACTGTTTTTT
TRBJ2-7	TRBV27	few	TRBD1	CASRGDRASEQYF	TGTGCCAGCAGGGGAGACAGGGCCAGCGAGCAGTACTTC
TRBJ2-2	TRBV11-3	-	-	CASSLDRGTGELFF	TGTGCCAGCAGCTTAGATCGGGGCACCGGGGAGCTGTTTTTT
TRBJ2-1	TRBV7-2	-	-	CASSLQINEQFF	TGTGCCAGCAGCCTGCAGATCAATGAGCAGTTCTTC
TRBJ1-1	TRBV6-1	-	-	CASRGGNSNTEAFF	TGTGCCAGCAGGGGGGGAAATTCAAACACTGAAGCTTTCTTT
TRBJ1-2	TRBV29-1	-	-	CSVDQGFYGYTF	TGCAGCGTTGATCAGGGGTTCTATGGCTACACCTTC
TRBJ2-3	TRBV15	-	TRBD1	CATSRDGTGGADTQYF	TGTGCCACCAGCAGAGATGGGACAGGGGGCGCAGATACGCAGTATTTT
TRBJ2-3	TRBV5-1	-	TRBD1	CASSSENPGGLGQYF	TGCGCCAGCAGCTCCGAAAACCCAGGGGGCCTAGGTCAGTATTTT
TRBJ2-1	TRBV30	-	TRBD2	CAWSVPGGPIYNEQFF	TGTGCCTGGAGTGTACCGGGAGGCCCGATCTACAATGAGCAGTTCTTC
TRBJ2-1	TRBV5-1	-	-	CASSYRGVADRLDEQFF	TGCGCCAGCAGCTACCGCGGGGTAGCCGACCGATTGGATGAGCAGTTCTTC